The following is a T cell receptor (beta chain) sequence with its context. This sample stems from a study of blood T cell repertoires in COVID-19. Study summary: The cDNA or gDNA used as material had been derived from T cells, B-cell-depleted T cells, or PBMCs.

Profiled with immunoSEQ multiplex PCR; TCRdb holds only in-frame clones, not every one. The sample has around 250,000 clones; about 90% are singletons. V dropped 2 bases and J dropped 2; count of bases not matched to a gene: 9. Germline V gene sequence: CDR1 SEHNR, CDR2 FQNEAQ (reference sequence). CDR3 size: 18 residues. The sequencing sample was made of PBMCs or T cells enriched from blood (not recorded which). The chain employs TRBV7-9 and TRBJ2-2, with 9 bases that match TRBD1. This clonotype originated in a woman aged 25 to 39 with acute COVID-19. CDR3: CASSLLPPGQGNTGELFF. The CDR3 DNA is TGTGCCAGCAGCTTACTCCCGCCGGGACAGGGTAACACCGGGGAGCTGTTTTTT.